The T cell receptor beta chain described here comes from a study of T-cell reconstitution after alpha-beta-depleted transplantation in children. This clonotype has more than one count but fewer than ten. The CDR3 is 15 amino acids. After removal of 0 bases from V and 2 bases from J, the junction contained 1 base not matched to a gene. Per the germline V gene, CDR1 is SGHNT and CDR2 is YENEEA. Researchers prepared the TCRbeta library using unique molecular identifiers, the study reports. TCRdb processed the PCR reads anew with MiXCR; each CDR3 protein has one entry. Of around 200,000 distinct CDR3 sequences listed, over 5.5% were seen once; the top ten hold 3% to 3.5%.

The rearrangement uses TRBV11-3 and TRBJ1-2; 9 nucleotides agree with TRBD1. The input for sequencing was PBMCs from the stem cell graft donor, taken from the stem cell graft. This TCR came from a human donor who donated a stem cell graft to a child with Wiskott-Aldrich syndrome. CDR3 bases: TGTGCCAGCAGCTTAGAAGGGACAGGGAACTATGGCTACACCTTC. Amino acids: CASSLEGTGNYGYTF.